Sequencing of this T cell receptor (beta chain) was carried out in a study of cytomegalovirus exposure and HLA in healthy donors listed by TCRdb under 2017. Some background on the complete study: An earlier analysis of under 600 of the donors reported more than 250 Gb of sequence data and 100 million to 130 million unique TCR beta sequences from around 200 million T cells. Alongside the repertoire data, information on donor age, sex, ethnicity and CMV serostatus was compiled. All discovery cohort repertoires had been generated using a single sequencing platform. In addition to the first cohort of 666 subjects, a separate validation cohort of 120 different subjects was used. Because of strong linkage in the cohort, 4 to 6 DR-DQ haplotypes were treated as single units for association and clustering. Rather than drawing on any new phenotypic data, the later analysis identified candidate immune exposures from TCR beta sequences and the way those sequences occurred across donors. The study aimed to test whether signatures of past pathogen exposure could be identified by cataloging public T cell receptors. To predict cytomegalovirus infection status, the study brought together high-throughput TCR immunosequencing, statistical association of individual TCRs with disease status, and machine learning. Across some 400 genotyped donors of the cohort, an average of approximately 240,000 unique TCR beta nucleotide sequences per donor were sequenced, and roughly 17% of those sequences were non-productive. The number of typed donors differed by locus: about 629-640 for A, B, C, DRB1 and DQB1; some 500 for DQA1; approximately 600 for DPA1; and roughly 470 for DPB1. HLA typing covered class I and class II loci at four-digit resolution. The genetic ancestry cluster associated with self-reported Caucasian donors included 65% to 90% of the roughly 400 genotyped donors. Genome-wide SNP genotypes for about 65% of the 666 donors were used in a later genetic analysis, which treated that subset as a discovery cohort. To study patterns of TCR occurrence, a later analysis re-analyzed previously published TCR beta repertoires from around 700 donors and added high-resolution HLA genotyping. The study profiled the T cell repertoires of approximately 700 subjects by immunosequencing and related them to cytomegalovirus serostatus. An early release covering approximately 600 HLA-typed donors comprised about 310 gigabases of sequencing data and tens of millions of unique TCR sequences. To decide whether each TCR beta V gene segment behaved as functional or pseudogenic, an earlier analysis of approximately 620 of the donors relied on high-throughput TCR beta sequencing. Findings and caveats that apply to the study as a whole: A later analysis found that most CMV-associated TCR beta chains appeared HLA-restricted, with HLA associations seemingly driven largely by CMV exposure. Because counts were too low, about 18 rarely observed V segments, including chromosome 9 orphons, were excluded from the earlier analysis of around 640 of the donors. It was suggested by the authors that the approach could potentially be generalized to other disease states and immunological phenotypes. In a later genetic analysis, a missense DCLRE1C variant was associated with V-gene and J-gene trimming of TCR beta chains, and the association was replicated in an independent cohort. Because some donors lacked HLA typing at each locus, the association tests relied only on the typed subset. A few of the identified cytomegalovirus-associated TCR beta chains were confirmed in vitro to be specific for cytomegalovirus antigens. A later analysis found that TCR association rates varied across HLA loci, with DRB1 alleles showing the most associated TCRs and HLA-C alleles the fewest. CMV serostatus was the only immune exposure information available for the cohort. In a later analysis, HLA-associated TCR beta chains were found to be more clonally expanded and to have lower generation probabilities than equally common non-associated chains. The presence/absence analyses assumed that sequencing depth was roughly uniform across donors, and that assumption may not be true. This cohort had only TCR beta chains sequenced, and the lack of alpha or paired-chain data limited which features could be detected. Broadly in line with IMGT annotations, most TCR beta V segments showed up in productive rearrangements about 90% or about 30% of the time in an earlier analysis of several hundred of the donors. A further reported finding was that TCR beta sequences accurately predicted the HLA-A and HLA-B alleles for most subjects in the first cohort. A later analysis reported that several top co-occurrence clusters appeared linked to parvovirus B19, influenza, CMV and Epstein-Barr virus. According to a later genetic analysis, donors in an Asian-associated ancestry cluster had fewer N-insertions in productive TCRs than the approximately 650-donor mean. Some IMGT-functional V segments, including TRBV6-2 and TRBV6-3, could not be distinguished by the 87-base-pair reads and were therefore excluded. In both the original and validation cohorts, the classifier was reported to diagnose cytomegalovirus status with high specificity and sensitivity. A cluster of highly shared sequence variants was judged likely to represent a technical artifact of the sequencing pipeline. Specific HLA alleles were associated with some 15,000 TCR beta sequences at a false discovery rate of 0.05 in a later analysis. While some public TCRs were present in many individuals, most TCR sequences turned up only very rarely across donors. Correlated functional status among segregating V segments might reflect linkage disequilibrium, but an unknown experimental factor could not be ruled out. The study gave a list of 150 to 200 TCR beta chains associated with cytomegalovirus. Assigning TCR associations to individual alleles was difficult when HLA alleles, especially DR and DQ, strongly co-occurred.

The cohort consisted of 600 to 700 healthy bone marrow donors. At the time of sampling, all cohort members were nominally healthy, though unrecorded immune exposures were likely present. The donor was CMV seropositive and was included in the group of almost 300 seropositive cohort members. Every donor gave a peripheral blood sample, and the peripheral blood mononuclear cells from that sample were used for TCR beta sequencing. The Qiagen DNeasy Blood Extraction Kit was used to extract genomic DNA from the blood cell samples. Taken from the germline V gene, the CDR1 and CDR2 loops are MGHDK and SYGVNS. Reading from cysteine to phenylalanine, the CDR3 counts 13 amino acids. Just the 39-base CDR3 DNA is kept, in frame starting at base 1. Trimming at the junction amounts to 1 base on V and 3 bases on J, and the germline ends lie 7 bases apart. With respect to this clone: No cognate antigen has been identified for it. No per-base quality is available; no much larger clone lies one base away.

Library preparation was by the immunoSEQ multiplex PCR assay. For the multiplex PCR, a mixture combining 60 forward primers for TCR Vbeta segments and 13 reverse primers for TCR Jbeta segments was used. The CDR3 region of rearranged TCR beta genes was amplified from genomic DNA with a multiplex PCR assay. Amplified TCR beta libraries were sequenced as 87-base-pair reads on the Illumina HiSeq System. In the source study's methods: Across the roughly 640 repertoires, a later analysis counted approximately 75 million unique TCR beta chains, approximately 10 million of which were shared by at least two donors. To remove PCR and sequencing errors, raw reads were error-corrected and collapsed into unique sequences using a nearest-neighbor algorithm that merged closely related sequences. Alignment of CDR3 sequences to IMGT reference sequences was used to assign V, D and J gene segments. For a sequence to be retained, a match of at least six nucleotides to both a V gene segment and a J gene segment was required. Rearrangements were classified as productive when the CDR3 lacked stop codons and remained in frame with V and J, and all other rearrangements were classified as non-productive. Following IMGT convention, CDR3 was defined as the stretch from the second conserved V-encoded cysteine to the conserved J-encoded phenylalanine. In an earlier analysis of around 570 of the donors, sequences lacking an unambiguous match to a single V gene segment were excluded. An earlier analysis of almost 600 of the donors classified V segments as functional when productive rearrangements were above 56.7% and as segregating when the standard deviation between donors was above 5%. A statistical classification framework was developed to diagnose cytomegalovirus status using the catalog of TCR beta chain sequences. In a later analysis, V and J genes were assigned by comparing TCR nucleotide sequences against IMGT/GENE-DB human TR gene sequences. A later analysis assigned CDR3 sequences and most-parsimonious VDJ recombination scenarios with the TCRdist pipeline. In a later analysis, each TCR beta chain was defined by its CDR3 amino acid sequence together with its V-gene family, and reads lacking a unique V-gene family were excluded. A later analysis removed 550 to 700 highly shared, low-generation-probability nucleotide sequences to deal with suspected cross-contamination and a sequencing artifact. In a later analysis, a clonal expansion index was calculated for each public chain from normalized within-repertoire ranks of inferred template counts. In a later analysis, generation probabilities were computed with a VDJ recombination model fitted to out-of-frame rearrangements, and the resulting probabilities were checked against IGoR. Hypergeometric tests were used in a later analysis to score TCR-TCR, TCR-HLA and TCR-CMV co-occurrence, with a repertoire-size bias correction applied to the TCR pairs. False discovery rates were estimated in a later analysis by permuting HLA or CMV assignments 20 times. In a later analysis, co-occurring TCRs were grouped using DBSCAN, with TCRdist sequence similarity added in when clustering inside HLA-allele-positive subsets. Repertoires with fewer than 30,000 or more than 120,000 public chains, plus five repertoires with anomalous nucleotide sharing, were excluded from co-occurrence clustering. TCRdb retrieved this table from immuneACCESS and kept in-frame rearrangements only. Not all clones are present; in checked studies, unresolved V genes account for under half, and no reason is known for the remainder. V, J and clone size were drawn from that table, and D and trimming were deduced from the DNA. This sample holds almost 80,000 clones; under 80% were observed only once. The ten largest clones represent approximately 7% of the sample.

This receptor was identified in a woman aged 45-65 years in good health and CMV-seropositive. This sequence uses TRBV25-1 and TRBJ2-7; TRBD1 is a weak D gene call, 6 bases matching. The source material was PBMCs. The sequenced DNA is TGTGCCAGCAGTGAATTACAGGGCTACGAGCAGTACTTC. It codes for CASSELQGYEQYF.